The 24 T cell receptor beta chains reported below all come from one sample, sequenced in a study of CD8 T cells in ankylosing spondylitis. TCRdb passed the 5' RACE reads through MiXCR, listing each CDR3 protein once. The sample has 250,000 or so distinct CDR3 sequences; around 10% are singletons. Source material: blood, either unsorted or a sorted T cell fraction (not recorded which). The receptors were sampled from a male donor with ankylosing spondylitis or in good health (not recorded which).

This clonotype has at least ten counts. The genes are TRBV29-1 and TRBJ1-1; TRBD1 matches 9 bases. Per germline, CDR1 SQVTM and CDR2 ANQGSEA. The CDR3 loop spans 13 amino acids. Trimming at V came to 7 bases and at J to 10 bases, leaving 13 bases not matched to a gene. CDR3 nucleotides: TGCAGCGCTACAGGGGGCTCCTACGGTTCAGCTTTCTTT. Translating it yields CSATGGSYGSAFF.

In regard to this clonotype: Possible read error: a much larger clone is one base away. The chain has TRBV6-6 and TRBJ1-1; D is ambiguous. The CDR3 sequence is 11 residues long. Germline loops: CDR1 MNHNY, CDR2 SVGAGI (reference sequence). The CDR3 loop is CVLSRNTEAFF. The CDR3 DNA sequence: TGTGTCCTCTCCAGGAACACTGAAGCTTTCTTT.

The CDR3 sequence: CAMALGIQTINTGELFF. As DNA, the CDR3 is TGTGCCATGGCCCTTGGTATACAGACAATAAACACCGGGGAGCTGTTTTTT. The V and J genes are TRBV21-1 and TRBJ2-2; TRBD2 is the table's D call and was not checked against the DNA. TRBV21-1 is given as a pseudogene. The CDR3 totals 17 residues.

This clonotype was picked up many times. The V call is TRBV29-1, the J call TRBJ1-1, with 9 bases matching TRBD1. CDR3 length: 13 residues. Trimming took 7 bases from V and 2 from J; bases not matched to a gene: 5. Germline V gene sequence: CDR1 SQVTM, CDR2 ANQGSEA. DNA of the CDR3: TGCAGCGCCACGACAGGGGGTAACACTGAAGCTTTCTTT. Translation gives CSATTGGNTEAFF.

This clonotype came up many times. The chain carries TRBV9 and TRBJ2-7; 11 nucleotides line up with TRBD2. The CDR3 loop spans 17 amino acids. The germline gives CDR1 SGDLS, CDR2 YYNGEE. The trim removed 3 bases at V and 7 bases at J, leaving 15 bases unmatched. The CDR3 DNA sequence: TGTGCCAGCAGCGCGACCGGGACTAGCGGTTTTGGTGAGGAGCAGTACTTC. Protein sequence: CASSATGTSGFGEEQYF.

V is TRBV7-9 and J is TRBJ2-1; the D gene is possibly TRBD2 (7 bases). Germline lookup yields CDR1 SEHNR and CDR2 FQNEAQ (reference sequence). V was cut by 4 bases and J by 5 bases, with 18 bases left in between. The CDR3 covers 16 residues. Written as DNA, the CDR3 is TGTGCCAGCAGCTCCTGGGGGGGGCGCTCGCACAATGAGCAGTTCTTC. Translating it yields CASSSWGGRSHNEQFF. Complete variable domain (other parts from reference TRBV7-9 and TRBJ2-1): DTGVSQNPRHKITKRGQNVTFRCDPISEHNRLYWYRQTLGQGPEFLTYFQNEAQLEKSRLLSDRFSAERPKGSFSTLEIQRTEQGDSAMYLCASSSWGGRSHNEQFFGPGTRLTVL.

The chain links TRBV10-1 to TRBJ1-6; tentative D call: TRBD1 (6 bases). The germline V gene encodes CDR1 WNHNN and CDR2 SYGVQD (reference sequence). The ends were cut back, 5 bases at V and 0 bases at J, with 14 bases in the middle. The length of the CDR3 is 17 residues. CDR3 nucleotide sequence: TGCGCCAGCAGTCCAGGGACATCCGACTCCTATAATTCACCCCTCCACTTT. Translating gives CASSPGTSDSYNSPLHF.

This clonotype was picked up many times. The chain links TRBV10-3 to TRBJ1-1; 9 bases are shared with TRBD1. Unmatched junction bases numbered 11, after V lost 4 bases and J lost 5 bases. This CDR3 is 16 amino acids long. Germline CDR1 reads ENHRY; CDR2 reads SYGVKD. This chain's CDR3 is CAISGVGTGLVTEAFF. CDR3 DNA sequence: TGTGCCATCAGTGGAGTCGGGACAGGGTTGGTAACTGAAGCTTTCTTT.

This clonotype was seen repeatedly, ten times or more. The chain employs TRBV6-1 and TRBJ2-2; 7 bases agree with TRBD2. The CDR3 has 14 amino acids. Germline V lookup: CDR1 MNHNS, CDR2 SASEGT. With V trimmed by 5 bases and J by 6 bases, 6 bases remained unmatched. The DNA of the CDR3 is TGTGCCAGCAGTCTCGGACTAGGGGCCGGGGAGCTGTTTTTT. Translating gives CASSLGLGAGELFF.

This clonotype was found many times. This sequence joins TRBV6-1 and TRBJ1-1; D remains unclear. This CDR3 is built from 14 residues. V was pared by 2 bases and J by 5 bases, with 12 bases between. Looked up from germline, CDR1 is MNHNS and CDR2 is SASEGT. The CDR3 coding sequence is TGTGCCAGCAGTGAATGGCCTCCTCGGACTGAAGCTTTCTTT. The encoded protein is CASSEWPPRTEAFF.

This clonotype was seen repeatedly, ten times or more. This chain connects TRBV7-3 to TRBJ2-2; TRBD1 might be the D (6 bases). This CDR3 has 16 amino acids. Per the germline V gene, CDR1 is SGHTA and CDR2 is FQGTGA. Trimming left V 5 bases short and J 2 bases short, with 15 bases between. In DNA form, the CDR3 reads TGTGCCAGCAGCCAACAGGGTGGGGGAAACACCGGGGAGCTGTTTTTT. Amino acid sequence: CASSQQGGGNTGELFF.

Many counts were recorded for this clonotype. The chain employs TRBV12-3 or TRBV12-4 and TRBJ2-1; the match to TRBD2 covers 8 bases. With V trimmed by 2 bases and J by 7 bases, 1 base remained unmatched. The CDR3 runs to 13 residues. The CDR3 DNA is TGTGCCAGCAGTTTACGGGGGGGTAATGAGCAGTTCTTC. Amino acid sequence: CASSLRGGNEQFF.

This clonotype was counted only a few times. The chain couples TRBV7-9 to TRBJ2-1; 8 nucleotides agree with TRBD1. The V gene's germline CDR1 is SEHNR and CDR2 FQNEAQ (reference sequence). With 4 bases clipped from V and 8 bases from J, the junction kept 7 bases outside the gene matches. The CDR3 contains 14 residues. The CDR3 nucleotides read TGTGCCAGCAGCTCCCCGGACAGGGCCGATGAGCAGTTCTTC. Protein: CASSSPDRADEQFF.

This clonotype was detected a few times. A single base separates this from a much larger clone, so it may be a read error. The chain links TRBV5-1 to TRBJ2-7; the match to TRBD1 covers 7 bases. V shed 0 bases and J 0 bases; nucleotides not matched to a gene: 3. The CDR3 length is 15 residues. Germline V gene lookup returns CDR1 SGHRS and CDR2 YFSETQ. CDR3 in DNA: TGCGCCAGCAGCTTGGAGGGACAGAGCTCCTACGAGCAGTACTTC. It codes for CASSLEGQSSYEQYF.

This clonotype was detected many times. V is TRBV12-3 or TRBV12-4 and J is TRBJ1-3; no clear D. V lost 1 base, J lost 0 bases, and 4 bases lay in between. This CDR3 region has 14 residues. In DNA, the CDR3 is TGTGCCAGCAGTTTAGGGTTCTCTGGAAACACCATATATTTT. This translates into CASSLGFSGNTIYF.

In the case of this clonotype: A read error may explain this, as a much larger clone is one base away. The rearrangement joins TRBV11-2 to TRBJ2-5; D could derive from TRBD1 or TRBD2 (6 bases each). The germline gives CDR1 SGHAT, CDR2 FQNNGV. V lost 2 bases to trimming and J lost 9 bases, with 31 bases between them. This CDR3 contains 19 residues. For the CDR3, the DNA is TGTGCCAGCAGCTTAAACTATCTCAGCGGCCCCAGGGGTGGGGAGGCCCAGTACTTC. This sequence encodes CASSLNYLSGPRGGEAQYF.

This clonotype was seen a handful of times. This chain links TRBV12-3 or TRBV12-4 with TRBJ2-1, with 16 bases that match TRBD2. The trim removed 4 bases at V and 2 bases at J, leaving 2 bases unmatched. This CDR3 comprises 17 residues. In nucleotides, the CDR3 is TGTGCCAGCAGTTCCGGGACTAGCGGGGGGGCCTACAATGAGCAGTTCTTC. Translated, it gives CASSSGTSGGAYNEQFF.

This clonotype was seen repeatedly, ten times or more. This chain connects TRBV21-1 to TRBJ2-3; the table calls TRBD1, which could not be checked here. TRBV21-1 is a recognized pseudogene. This CDR3 has 16 amino acids. The CDR3 region has the DNA TGTGCCAGCAGCAAAGTCGAGGGGGGGCAAGCAGATACGCAGTATTTT. Its protein product is CASSKVEGGQADTQYF.

The chain combines TRBV6-5 with TRBJ1-5, with D possibly matching TRBD1 (5 bases). The CDR3 is made up of 16 amino acids. Trimming took off 0 bases at V and 7 bases at J, with 16 bases between the two ends. Germline V gene lookup returns CDR1 MNHEY and CDR2 SVGAGI. The CDR3 DNA sequence: TGTGCCAGCAGTTACTCGGGCGTCAGGGAAGGGCAGCCCCAGCATTTT. It is translated as CASSYSGVREGQPQHF.

This clonotype was seen more than once but under ten times. The chain has TRBV2 and TRBJ2-2; D is ambiguous. CDR3 length equals 16 residues. Germline CDR1 SNHLY, CDR2 FYNNEI. V was cut by 7 bases and J by 0 bases, with 15 bases left in between. The CDR3 here is CASTLTDPTNTGELFF. CDR3 nucleotide sequence: TGTGCCAGCACACTTACTGACCCAACGAACACCGGGGAGCTGTTTTTT.

This clonotype was found a few times. This chain links TRBV4-1 with TRBJ2-2; 7 nucleotides agree with TRBD1. The trim removed 4 bases at V and 6 bases at J, leaving 5 bases unmatched. Germline-derived CDR1 and CDR2 are MGHRA and YSYEKL. The CDR3 extends over 14 amino acids. Here the CDR3 reads CASSPRQGAGELFF. In nucleotides, the CDR3 is TGCGCCAGCAGCCCTCGACAGGGAGCCGGGGAGCTGTTTTTT.

This clonotype was counted ten times or more. The chain combines TRBV5-1 with TRBJ1-1; no reliable D call. The CDR3 is 13 residues long. Looked up from germline, CDR1 is SGHRS and CDR2 is YFSETQ. V was shortened by 5 bases and J by 3 bases, with 11 bases between the two germline ends. The CDR3 sequence: CASRVTVDTEAFF. DNA for the CDR3: TGCGCCAGCAGGGTTACGGTTGACACTGAAGCTTTCTTT. Combining the CDR3 with reference TRBV5-1 and TRBJ1-1 gives the whole variable domain KAGVTQTPRYLIKTRGQQVTLSCSPISGHRSVSWYQQTPGQGLQFLFEYFSETQRNKGNFPGRFSGRQFSNSRSEMNVSTLELGDSALYLCASRVTVDTEAFFGQGTRLTVV.

Ten or more counts support this clonotype. This rearrangement joins TRBV3-1 to TRBJ2-7; 10 bases are a match to TRBD2. Germline V gives CDR1 LGHDT, CDR2 YNNKEL (reference sequence). Trimming cost V 4 bases and J 4 bases; bases outside gene matches: 10. The CDR3 contains 16 residues. The CDR3 DNA follows: TGTGCCAGCAGCCCCCGGACTAGCGGACTTCTATACGAGCAGTACTTC. Its protein is CASSPRTSGLLYEQYF.

The sample holds a few counts of this clonotype. The chain is built from TRBV18 and TRBJ1-1, with D possibly being TRBD1 (5 bases). V shed 3 bases and J shed 5 bases, with 16 bases lying between them. Germline V gene data show CDR1 as KGHSH and CDR2 as LQKENI. The CDR3 loop spans 15 amino acids. The CDR3 DNA sequence: TGTGCCAGCTCACCGATTGCCGGGGGGGGGACTGAAGCTTTCTTT. It is translated as CASSPIAGGGTEAFF.